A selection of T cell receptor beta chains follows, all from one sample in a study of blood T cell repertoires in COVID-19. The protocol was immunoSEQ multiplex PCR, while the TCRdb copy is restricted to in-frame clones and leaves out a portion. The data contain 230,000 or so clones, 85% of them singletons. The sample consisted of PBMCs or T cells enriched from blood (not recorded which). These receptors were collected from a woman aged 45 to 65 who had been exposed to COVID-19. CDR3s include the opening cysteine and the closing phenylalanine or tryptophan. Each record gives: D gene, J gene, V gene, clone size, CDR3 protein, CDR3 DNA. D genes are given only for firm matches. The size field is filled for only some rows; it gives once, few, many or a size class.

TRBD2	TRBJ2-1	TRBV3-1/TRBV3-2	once	CASSQGSSGAIYNEQFF	TGTGCCAGCAGCCAAGGGTCTAGCGGGGCAATCTACAATGAGCAGTTCTTC
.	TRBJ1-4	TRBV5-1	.	CASSLTGGQEKLFF	TGCGCCAGCAGCTTGACAGGAGGACAGGAAAAACTGTTTTTT
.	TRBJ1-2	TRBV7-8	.	CASSLGRGGIRGHPGRSYGYTF	TGTGCCAGCAGCTTAGGCCGGGGGGGGATCCGGGGACACCCCGGGCGGTCTTATGGCTACACCTTC
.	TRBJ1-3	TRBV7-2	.	CASSNRGSGNTIYF	TGTGCCAGCAGCAACCGCGGCTCTGGAAACACCATATATTTT
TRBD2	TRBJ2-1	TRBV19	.	CASSPRGLAGGLSRYNEQFF	TGTGCCAGTAGTCCCCGTGGACTAGCGGGGGGGCTCTCGAGGTACAATGAGCAGTTCTTC
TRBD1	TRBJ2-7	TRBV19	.	CASSLQGAQLYEQYF	TGTGCCAGTAGTCTTCAGGGGGCGCAGCTCTACGAGCAGTACTTC
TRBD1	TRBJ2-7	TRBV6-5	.	CASRQGRQGSYEQYF	TGTGCCAGCAGGCAAGGCCGACAGGGCTCTTACGAGCAGTACTTC
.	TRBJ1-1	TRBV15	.	CATSRESENTEAFF	TGTGCCACCAGCAGAGAGTCAGAAAACACTGAAGCTTTCTTT
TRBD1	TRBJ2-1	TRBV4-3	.	CASSRDRGNEQFF	TGCGCCAGCAGCCGGGACAGGGGCAATGAGCAGTTCTTC
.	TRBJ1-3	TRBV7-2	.	CASSLGGWGNTIYF	TGTGCCAGCAGCTTAGGAGGTTGGGGAAACACCATATATTTT
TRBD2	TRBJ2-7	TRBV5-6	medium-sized	CASSLVASGGEQYF	TGTGCCAGCAGCTTGGTGGCTAGCGGGGGGGAGCAGTACTTC
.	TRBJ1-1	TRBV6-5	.	CASSYSRDTEAFF	TGTGCCAGCAGTTACTCCAGGGACACTGAAGCTTTCTTT
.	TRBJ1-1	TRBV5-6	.	CASSLGGEAFF	TGTGCCAGCAGCTTGGGAGGTGAAGCTTTCTTT
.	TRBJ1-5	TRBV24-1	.	CATSDTNQPQHF	TGTGCCACCAGTGATACTAATCAGCCCCAGCATTTT
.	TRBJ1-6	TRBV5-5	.	CASSVTGFDSPLHF	TGTGCCAGCAGCGTGACAGGTTTCGATTCACCCCTCCACTTT
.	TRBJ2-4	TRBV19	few	CATTSETGPLAKNIQYF	TGTGCCACCACCTCGGAGACAGGCCCGTTAGCCAAAAACATTCAGTACTTC
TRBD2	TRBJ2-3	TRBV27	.	CASSSGLAGPLGTDTQYF	TGTGCCAGCAGTTCCGGACTAGCGGGGCCGCTCGGCACAGATACGCAGTATTTT
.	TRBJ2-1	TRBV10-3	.	CAISDRTSSDEQFF	TGTGCCATCAGTGACAGGACATCTAGTGATGAGCAGTTCTTC
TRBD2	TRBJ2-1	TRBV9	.	CASSGTSGGANEQFF	TGTGCCAGCAGCGGGACTAGCGGGGGGGCCAATGAGCAGTTCTTC
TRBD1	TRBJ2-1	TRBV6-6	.	CASSYLQGAGYNEQFF	TGTGCCAGCAGTTACCTACAGGGGGCGGGCTACAATGAGCAGTTCTTC
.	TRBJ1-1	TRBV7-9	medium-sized	CASSFYRQAGNTEAFF	TGTGCCAGCAGCTTCTATCGGCAGGCAGGGAACACTGAAGCTTTCTTT
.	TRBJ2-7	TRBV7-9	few	CASSSHSYEQYF	TGTGCCAGCAGCTCACACTCCTACGAGCAGTACTTC
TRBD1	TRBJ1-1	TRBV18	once	CASGRQGIAEAFF	TGTGCCAGCGGCAGACAGGGAATAGCTGAAGCTTTCTTT
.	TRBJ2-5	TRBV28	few	CASSLGQLSGTQYF	TGTGCCAGCAGTTTGGGCCAGCTGAGTGGGACCCAGTACTTC
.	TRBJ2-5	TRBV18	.	CASSPARGGLGQETQYF	TGTGCCAGCTCACCCGCCCGGGGAGGTCTGGGCCAAGAGACCCAGTACTTC
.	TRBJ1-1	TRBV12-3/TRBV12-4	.	CASIPWGGGEAFF	TGTGCCAGCATCCCCTGGGGGGGAGGCGAAGCTTTCTTT
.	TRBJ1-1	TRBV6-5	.	CASSYSGGRNTEAFF	TGTGCCAGCAGTTACTCTGGCGGCCGGAACACTGAAGCTTTCTTT
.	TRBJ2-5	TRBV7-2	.	CASSRGQETQYF	TGTGCCAGCAGTCGCGGGCAAGAGACCCAGTACTTC
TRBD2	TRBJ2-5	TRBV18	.	CASSPKELAGGQTQYF	TGTGCCAGCTCACCAAAGGAACTAGCGGGGGGTCAGACCCAGTACTTC
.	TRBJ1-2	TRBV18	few	CASSPERTAANYGYTF	TGTGCCAGCTCACCGGAAAGGACAGCTGCTAACTATGGCTACACCTTC
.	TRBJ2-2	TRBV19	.	CASSTPVGGGTGELFF	TGTGCCAGTAGTACCCCTGTCGGGGGAGGCACCGGGGAGCTGTTTTTT
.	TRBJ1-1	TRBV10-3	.	CAIQGHQNTEAFF	TGTGCCATCCAGGGGCACCAGAACACTGAAGCTTTCTTT
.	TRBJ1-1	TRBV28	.	CASSYGPLNTEAFF	TGTGCCAGCAGTTATGGCCCTCTGAATACTGAAGCTTTCTTT
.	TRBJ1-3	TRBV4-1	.	CASSQESGAGNTIYF	TGCGCCAGCAGCCAAGAGTCAGGGGCTGGAAACACCATATATTTT
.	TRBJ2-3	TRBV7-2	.	CASSSRSSGTDTQYF	TGTGCCAGCAGCTCCCGTAGCTCGGGCACAGATACGCAGTATTTT
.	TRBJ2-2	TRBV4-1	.	CASSQGLASTGELFF	TGCGCCAGCAGCCAAGGGCTAGCGAGCACCGGGGAGCTGTTTTTT
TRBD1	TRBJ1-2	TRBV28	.	CASTTGLGYTF	TGTGCCAGCACGACAGGGCTCGGCTACACCTTC
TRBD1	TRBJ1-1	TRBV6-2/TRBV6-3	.	CASSYRWQGATEAFF	TGTGCCAGCAGTTACCGATGGCAGGGGGCCACTGAAGCTTTCTTT
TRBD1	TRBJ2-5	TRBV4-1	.	CASSQFPGQSLGRVKTQYF	TGCGCCAGCAGCCAATTCCCGGGACAGAGTTTGGGGAGAGTAAAGACCCAGTACTTC
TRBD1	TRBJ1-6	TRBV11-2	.	CASSSSDRERDSPLHF	TGTGCCAGCAGCAGCAGCGACAGGGAACGGGATTCACCCCTCCACTTT
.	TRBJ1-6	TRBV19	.	CASSMVPANSPLHF	TGTGCCAGTAGTATGGTTCCAGCGAATTCACCCCTCCACTTT
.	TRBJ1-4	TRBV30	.	CAWSAASGYNEKLFF	TGTGCCTGGAGTGCGGCTAGCGGGTATAATGAAAAACTGTTTTTT
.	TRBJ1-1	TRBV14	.	CASSQGRPGLVYMSVLNTEAFF	TGTGCCAGCAGCCAAGGGAGGCCGGGGTTGGTCTATATGTCGGTTCTGAACACTGAAGCTTTCTTT
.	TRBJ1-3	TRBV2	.	CASSEEVGGNTIYF	TGTGCCAGCAGTGAAGAGGTGGGAGGGAACACCATATATTTT
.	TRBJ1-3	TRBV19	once	CASSIDRSGNTIYF	TGTGCCAGTAGTATTGACAGGAGTGGAAACACCATATATTTT
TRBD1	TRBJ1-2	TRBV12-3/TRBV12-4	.	CASSVRDSYGYTF	TGTGCCAGCAGTGTCCGGGACAGCTATGGCTACACCTTC
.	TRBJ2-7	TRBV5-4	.	CASSLGRRSYEQYF	TGTGCCAGCAGCTTGGGCAGGCGCTCCTACGAGCAGTACTTC
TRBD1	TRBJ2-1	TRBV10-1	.	CASSERQGWKQFF	TGCGCCAGCAGTGAGCGACAGGGGTGGAAGCAGTTCTTC
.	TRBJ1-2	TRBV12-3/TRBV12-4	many	CASSLGAKGGYTF	TGTGCCAGCAGTTTGGGGGCTAAAGGAGGCTACACCTTC
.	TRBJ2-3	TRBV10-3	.	CATRQTQYF	TGTGCCACCCGACAGACGCAGTATTTT
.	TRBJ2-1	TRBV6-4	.	CASSDSVGAPYNEQFF	TGTGCCAGCAGTGACTCGGTGGGGGCACCTTACAATGAGCAGTTCTTC
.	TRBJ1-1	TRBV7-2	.	CASSRRGPFGGNTEAFF	TGTGCCAGCAGCCGTAGGGGCCCCTTCGGGGGGAACACTGAAGCTTTCTTT
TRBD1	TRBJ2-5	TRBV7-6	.	CASSLTGAPPIGETQYF	TGTGCCAGCAGCTTAACAGGGGCCCCTCCTATAGGGGAGACCCAGTACTTC
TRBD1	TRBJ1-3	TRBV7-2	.	CASSLLDRAAGNTIYF	TGTGCCAGCAGCTTACTGGACAGGGCCGCTGGAAACACCATATATTTT
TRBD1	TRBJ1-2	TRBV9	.	CASSVFGTGDGYTF	TGTGCCAGCAGCGTATTTGGGACAGGGGATGGCTACACCTTC
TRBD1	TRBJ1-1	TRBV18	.	CASSPPGQGNTEAFF	TGTGCCAGCTCACCACCGGGACAGGGCAACACTGAAGCTTTCTTT
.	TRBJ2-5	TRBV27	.	CASKARGGETQYF	TGTGCCAGCAAGGCCAGAGGAGGGGAGACCCAGTACTTC
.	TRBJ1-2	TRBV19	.	CASSRDTGRLYGYTF	TGTGCCAGTAGTAGGGATACAGGCCGTCTTTATGGCTACACCTTC
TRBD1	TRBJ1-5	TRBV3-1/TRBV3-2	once	CASSPGTVLNQPQHF	TGTGCCAGCAGCCCCGGGACAGTCCTCAATCAGCCCCAGCATTTT